One and the same sample provided the 30 T cell receptor beta chains below, sequenced in a study of T cell repertoires in cytomegalovirus infection. TCRdb re-derived calls from the reads in MiXCR, one entry per CDR3 protein. Here the sample spans hundreds of thousands of distinct CDR3 sequences, roughly a third being singletons. These TCRs' antigens remain unknown. This sample comprised cultured PBMCs, obtained from culture after CMV antigen stimulation. These receptors originate from a human donor in good health (CMV status not recorded). Some clones in this sample may be carry-over from other donors' samples.

This chain joins TRBV6-8 and TRBJ2-3, with D tentatively TRBD2 (5 bases). Germline CDR1 is MNHGY and CDR2 is SAAAGT. CDR3 length equals 15 residues. V lost 6 bases and J lost 3, with 16 bases in between. The CDR3 coding sequence is TGTGCCAGCAGCACAAGGGCCTGGGAGACAGATACGCAGTATTTT. Translation gives CASSTRAWETDTQYF.

For the CDR3, the DNA is TGTGCCAGCAGCCCCACCAGGGGGCTAAACTACGAGCAGTACTTC. Translating gives CASSPTRGLNYEQYF. The rearrangement links TRBV28 to TRBJ2-7; 8 bases map to TRBD1. From germline, CDR1 is MDHEN and CDR2 SYDVKM. The length of the CDR3 is 15 residues. The J segment lost 3 bases and the V segment lost 6 bases, leaving 10 bases of the junction unmatched.

The rearrangement links TRBV28 to TRBJ1-5; D uncertain. Germline V gene data show CDR1 as MDHEN and CDR2 as SYDVKM. Trimming took 2 bases from V and 5 from J, leaving 10 bases between them. This CDR3 contains 14 residues. The CDR3 nucleotides read TGTGCCAGCAGTTTAAGTAGTGCTCATCAGCCCCAGCATTTT. Protein sequence: CASSLSSAHQPQHF. Full variable domain (outside the CDR3, taken from reference TRBV28 and TRBJ1-5): DVKVTQSSRYLVKRTGEKVFLECVQDMDHENMFWYRQDPGLGLRLIYFSYDVKMKEKGDIPEGYSVSREKKERFSLILESASTNQTSMYLCASSLSSAHQPQHFGDGTRLSIL.

This chain joins TRBV12-3 or TRBV12-4 and TRBJ1-4, with D perhaps matching TRBD1 (5 bases). Trimming stripped 5 bases from V and 8 bases from J, with 24 bases between. The CDR3 extends over 17 amino acids. The CDR3 bases are TGTGCCAGCAGTCCCGCCGGACAAGTCCTAGTTCGGGAAAAACTGTTTTTT. Amino acids: CASSPAGQVLVREKLFF.

A few counts support this clonotype. The V and J genes are TRBV7-9 and TRBJ2-7, with 8 bases matching TRBD1. This CDR3 contains 14 residues. CDR1 and CDR2 from the germline V gene are SEHNR and FQNEAQ (reference sequence). The V segment lost 5 bases and the J segment 6 bases; nucleotides outside the gene matches: 9. For the CDR3, the DNA is TGTGCCAGCAGCCGCCGGGACAGGTGGTCCGAGCAGTACTTC. Translated: CASSRRDRWSEQYF. The variable domain in full, completed from reference TRBV7-9 and TRBJ2-7, reads DTGVSQNPRHKITKRGQNVTFRCDPISEHNRLYWYRQTLGQGPEFLTYFQNEAQLEKSRLLSDRFSAERPKGSFSTLEIQRTEQGDSAMYLCASSRRDRWSEQYFGPGTRLTVT.

The chain links TRBV6-2 or TRBV6-3 to TRBJ1-5; D is uncertain. Trimming removed 8 bases at V and 2 bases at J, with 13 bases between. This CDR3 is built from 14 residues. The V gene's germline CDR1 is MNHEY and CDR2 SVGEGT. CDR3 protein: CASGTFGRNQPQHF. DNA for the CDR3: TGTGCCAGCGGAACCTTCGGACGCAATCAGCCCCAGCATTTT.

The V gene is TRBV12-3 or TRBV12-4, the J gene TRBJ2-7; the match to TRBD1 covers 7 bases. CDR3 length: 15 residues. Losses at the gene ends were 7 bases for V and 3 bases for J; bases not matched to a gene: 12. The CDR3 DNA is TGTGCCAGCATCCCCCAAGGGGGCGCTCTCTACGAGCAGTACTTC. Translated: CASIPQGGALYEQYF.

This clonotype showed up just a few times. V and J are TRBV12-3 or TRBV12-4 and TRBJ1-6, with D possibly matching TRBD1 (6 bases). CDR3 length equals 14 residues. V lost 7 bases and J 8 bases, leaving 15 bases between the germline ends. The CDR3 spells CASNLQGSDSPLHF. The CDR3 bases are TGTGCCAGCAATCTACAGGGTTCGGATTCACCCCTCCACTTT.

V usage is TRBV18 and J usage is TRBJ1-1; 9 nucleotides agree with TRBD1. There are 14 residues in the CDR3. V gave up 2 bases and J gave up 3 bases; unmatched junction bases: 1. Germline lookup yields CDR1 KGHSH and CDR2 LQKENI. In nucleotides, the CDR3 is TGTGCCAGCTCACCAAGGACAGGGGACACTGAAGCTTTCTTT. Its translation is CASSPRTGDTEAFF.

This chain links TRBV11-2 with TRBJ2-1, with D tentatively TRBD1 (6 bases). Germline V lookup: CDR1 SGHAT, CDR2 FQNNGV. This CDR3 comprises 16 residues. Trimming left V 2 bases short and J 5 bases short, with 16 bases between. This CDR3 reads CASSLRGHTGHNEQFF. CDR3 sequence (DNA): TGTGCCAGCAGCTTAAGGGGACACACGGGACACAATGAGCAGTTCTTC. Using reference TRBV11-2 and TRBJ2-1 for the parts outside the CDR3, the full variable domain is EAGVAQSPRYKIIEKRQSVAFWCNPISGHATLYWYQQILGQGPKLLIQFQNNGVVDDSQLPKDRFSAERLKGVDSTLKIQPAKLEDSAVYLCASSLRGHTGHNEQFFGPGTRLTVL.

Only a few counts were recorded for this clonotype. The DNA of the CDR3 is TGTGCCAGCATAAACTTGACTAGGAGGTACGAGCAGTACTTC. This translates into CASINLTRRYEQYF. V gene TRBV6-2 or TRBV6-3 combines with J gene TRBJ2-7; TRBD2 might be the D (6 bases). From germline, CDR1 is MNHEY and CDR2 SVGEGT. The V end was cut by 7 bases, the J end by 4 bases, with 17 bases between. This CDR3 region has 14 residues.

Many counts were recorded for this clonotype. The chain carries TRBV7-2 and TRBJ1-2; no reliable D call. V lost 3 bases to trimming and J lost 1 base, with 15 bases between them. The germline V gene encodes CDR1 SGHTA and CDR2 FQGNSA. The CDR3 sequence is 16 residues long. CDR3 region: CASSLSLVTNNYGYTF. CDR3 nucleotides: TGTGCCAGCAGCTTGTCCCTAGTGACTAATAACTATGGCTACACCTTC. Looking up the rest from reference TRBV7-2 and TRBJ1-2 gives the full variable domain: GAGVSQSPSNKVTEKGKDVELRCDPISGHTALYWYRQSLGQGLEFLIYFQGNSAPDKSGLPSDRFSAERTGGSVSTLTIQRTQQEDSAVYLCASSLSLVTNNYGYTFGSGTRLTVV.

This clonotype appeared a few times. The chain carries TRBV7-2 and TRBJ2-5; D not resolved. The CDR3 is 15 amino acids. V was pared by 5 bases and J by 4 bases, with 17 bases between. Germline V gene lookup returns CDR1 SGHTA and CDR2 FQGNSA. The CDR3, as DNA: TGTGCCAGCAGCCCGAACCACGGAGATATAGAGACCCAGTACTTC. This encodes CASSPNHGDIETQYF.

This clonotype has a count of ten or more. The chain has TRBV7-6 and TRBJ1-3; 7 nucleotides agree with TRBD1. Trimming removed 5 bases from V and 0 bases from J; junction bases left unmatched: 7. Germline V lookup: CDR1 SGHVS, CDR2 FNYEAQ. This CDR3 is built from 16 residues. The CDR3 reads CASSPRWDSSGNTIYF. The DNA for the CDR3 is TGTGCCAGCAGCCCGAGATGGGACAGCTCTGGAAACACCATATATTTT.

The V call is TRBV7-8, the J call TRBJ2-5, with 7 bases that match TRBD2. This CDR3 contains 16 residues. V gave up 5 bases and J gave up 2 bases; unmatched junction bases: 11. Germline V lookup: CDR1 SGHVS, CDR2 FQNEAQ. The CDR3 spells CASSLLRWGGQETQYF. The DNA for the CDR3 is TGTGCCAGCAGCCTCTTACGCTGGGGGGGACAAGAGACCCAGTACTTC. The entire variable domain, with the rest obtained from reference TRBV7-8 and TRBJ2-5, is as follows: GAGVSQSPRYKVAKRGQDVALRCDPISGHVSLFWYQQALGQGPEFLTYFQNEAQLDKSGLPSDRFFAERPEGSVSTLKIQRTQQEDSAVYLCASSLLRWGGQETQYFGPGTRLLVL.

The V gene is TRBV7-8, the J gene TRBJ2-1, with D maybe TRBD1 (6 bases). CDR3 length equals 15 residues. Germline V gene sequence: CDR1 SGHVS, CDR2 FQNEAQ. The V end lost 1 base, the J end lost 7 bases, and 14 bases lay between the germline ends. CDR3 residues: CASSLVQGYGNEQFF. CDR3 DNA sequence: TGTGCCAGCAGCTTAGTCCAGGGGTACGGAAATGAGCAGTTCTTC.

V is TRBV20-1 and J is TRBJ2-5, with D possibly being TRBD1 or TRBD2 (7 bases each). This CDR3 has 16 residues. Germline lookup yields CDR1 DFQATT and CDR2 SNEGSKA (reference sequence). The ends were cut back, 6 bases at V and 1 base at J, with 21 bases in the middle. The DNA for the CDR3 is TGCAGTGCCCACTGGCCAGGGGGGGGCCTCCAAGAGACCCAGTACTTC. Translation: CSAHWPGGGLQETQYF.

The chain couples TRBV20-1 to TRBJ2-6; weak D call: TRBD2 (5 bases). The CDR3 length is 15 residues. Trimming removed 3 bases at V and 0 bases at J, with 9 bases between. Germline-derived CDR1 and CDR2 are DFQATT and SNEGSKA (reference sequence). CDR3 nucleotide sequence: TGCAGTGCTAGTGTCGGGGTCTCTGGGGCCAACGTCCTGACTTTC. It specifies CSASVGVSGANVLTF.

This chain uses TRBV28 with TRBJ1-1; D gene unclear. CDR1 and CDR2 from the germline V gene are MDHEN and SYDVKM. The CDR3 sequence is 11 residues long. V lost 8 bases, J lost 7 bases, and 11 bases lay in between. CDR3 amino acids: CASARRGEAFF. The DNA for the CDR3 is TGTGCCAGCGCTCGACGGGGTGAAGCTTTCTTT.

In this sample, this clonotype turned up many times. This chain links TRBV6-1 with TRBJ1-1, with no clear D. This CDR3 is 13 amino acids long. Trimming removed 5 bases from V and 0 bases from J, with 7 bases in between. CDR1 is MNHNS, CDR2 SASEGT, per germline. CDR3 in amino acids: CASSSLVNTEAFF. DNA for the CDR3: TGTGCCAGCAGTAGCCTGGTGAACACTGAAGCTTTCTTT.

This clonotype occurred a few times. V gene TRBV6-8 combines with J gene TRBJ2-1; 10 bases map to TRBD2. The CDR3 loop spans 15 amino acids. Germline CDR1 and CDR2: MNHGY and SAAAGT. The V gene end was trimmed by 5 bases and the J gene end by 8 bases; junction bases not matched to a gene: 9. In DNA, the CDR3 is TGTGCCAGCAGTGCCCCTCTAGCGGGAGTTTATGAGCAGTTCTTC. Its translation: CASSAPLAGVYEQFF.

The CDR3 reads CASSKSSGNTIYF. The CDR3 nucleotides read TGTGCCAGCTCTAAGAGCTCTGGAAACACCATATATTTT. The chain carries TRBV27 and TRBJ1-3; D gene unclear. CDR1 and CDR2 from the germline V gene are MNHEY and SMNVEV (reference sequence). With 8 bases removed from V and 0 bases from J, the gap between germline ends came to 8 bases. The CDR3 has 13 residues.

The chain combines TRBV20-1 with TRBJ2-3; 7 bases agree with TRBD2. CDR1 and CDR2 (germline): DFQATT, SNEGSKA (reference sequence). CDR3 length equals 14 residues. Trimming took 2 bases from V and 4 from J; bases not matched to a gene: 6. The DNA of the CDR3 is TGCAGTGCTAGAATCGAGGGAGGGCCAGATACGCAGTATTTT. Protein sequence: CSARIEGGPDTQYF.

The J gene is TRBJ2-2, the V gene TRBV5-6; 10 bases are shared with TRBD2. V trimming: 0 bases; J trimming: 5 bases; junction bases outside the gene matches: 7. Germline V CDR1 and CDR2: SGHDT, YYEEEE. CDR3 length: 17 residues. Here the CDR3 reads CASSLASSGRGTGELFF. CDR3 sequence (DNA): TGTGCCAGCAGCTTGGCGTCTAGCGGGAGAGGTACCGGGGAGCTGTTTTTT.

The chain uses TRBV2 and TRBJ2-3; tentatively, D is TRBD2 (6 bases). The V gene lost 11 bases and the J gene lost 2 bases, with 14 bases spanning the gap. The germline V gene has CDR1 SNHLY and CDR2 FYNNEI. This CDR3 contains 13 residues. The CDR3 DNA reads TGTGCCGGGCGGGGCCCCACCACAGATACGCAGTATTTT. It yields the protein CAGRGPTTDTQYF.

The chain combines TRBV20-1 with TRBJ1-5; D remains unclear. V lost 1 base and J lost 7, with 11 bases in between. The CDR3 extends over 13 amino acids. Germline V CDR1 and CDR2: DFQATT, SNEGSKA (reference sequence). The CDR3 coding sequence is TGCAGTGCTAGAGGAGGTATGGGGCAGCCCCAGCATTTT. This sequence encodes CSARGGMGQPQHF.

V and J are TRBV12-3 or TRBV12-4 and TRBJ1-1; D not resolved. The CDR3 loop spans 13 amino acids. V lost 4 bases and J lost 1, with 7 bases in between. The CDR3 bases are TGTGCCAGCAGTTGGGGTCCGAACACTGAAGCTTTCTTT. This sequence encodes CASSWGPNTEAFF.

This sequence joins TRBV5-6 and TRBJ2-3, with D possibly TRBD1 on 6 matching bases. With 4 bases removed from V and 4 bases from J, the gap between germline ends came to 16 bases. The CDR3 is 15 amino acids. Germline assignment: CDR1 SGHDT and CDR2 YYEEEE. The CDR3, as DNA: TGTGCCAGCAGCCCTGGGGCAGGGGATCCAGATACGCAGTATTTT. Its translation is CASSPGAGDPDTQYF.

This clonotype has just a few counts. This chain connects TRBV20-1 to TRBJ2-1; 9 nucleotides line up with TRBD2. The CDR3 sequence is 18 residues long. The V and J ends lost 6 bases and 0 bases, in that order; junction bases with no gene match: 15. The germline V gene encodes CDR1 DFQATT and CDR2 SNEGSKA (reference sequence). CDR3: CSAHEPSGTRSSYNEQFF. The CDR3 DNA reads as TGCAGTGCCCATGAGCCTAGCGGGACCAGGAGCTCCTACAATGAGCAGTTCTTC.

The rearrangement uses TRBV20-1 and TRBJ2-7, with D maybe TRBD2 (5 bases). Per the germline V gene, CDR1 is DFQATT and CDR2 is SNEGSKA (reference sequence). The CDR3 is 14 residues long. This CDR3 is CSTLRPGRSYEQYF. The DNA for the CDR3 is TGCTCCACGCTGCGACCGGGAAGGAGCTACGAGCAGTACTTC.